The TCR beta chain under discussion was sequenced for a study of blood T cell repertoires in COVID-19. Study overall: Acute and convalescent COVID-19 specimens originated in the United States, Italy and Spain. The cDNA or gDNA used as material had been derived from T cells, B-cell-depleted T cells, or PBMCs.

The CDR3 extends over 16 amino acids. The V gene's germline CDR1 is SGHDT and CDR2 YYEEEE. The ends were cut back, 3 bases at V and 0 bases at J, with 16 bases in the middle. Under the authors' procedure: Reference gene primer amplification gave nucleated cell count estimates. TCRdb keeps only in-frame clones here, not all; method: immunoSEQ multiplex PCR. The DNA was the basis for D and trimming; V, J and clone size are from that table. This sample carries a few hundred thousand clones, 85% of them seen once, and the ten largest clones take under 20%. This clone was seen a single time. Recovery meant two consecutive negative NP/OP PCR tests, professional clearance, or resolved symptoms.

The TCR sequence derives from a man in his forties who had recovered from COVID-19. This rearrangement joins TRBV5-6 to TRBJ2-7, with a tentative D call TRBD2 (6 bases). The sample comprised PBMCs or T cells enriched from blood (not recorded which). DNA of the CDR3: TGTGCCAGCAGCTCGCTAAGGGACGGGAGCTCCTACGAGCAGTACTTC. Residues: CASSSLRDGSSYEQYF. Combining the CDR3 with reference TRBV5-6 and TRBJ2-7 gives the whole variable domain DAGVTQSPTHLIKTRGQQVTLRCSPKSGHDTVSWYQQALGQGPQFIFQYYEEEERQRGNFPDRFSGHQFPNYSSELNVNALLLGDSALYLCASSSLRDGSSYEQYFGPGTRLTVT.